This TCR beta chain was obtained from a study of regulatory T cells in long-lasting Graves disease. Broader study findings: Patients with persistent Graves' had lower TCR diversity than newly diagnosed patients.

The CDR3 totals 13 residues. Germline CDR1 reads KGHDR; CDR2 reads SFDVKD. To make TCR beta libraries, researchers used iRepertoire HTBI primers and Arm-PCR of CDR3 regions. TCRdb re-called the multiplex PCR reads through MiXCR, storing one row per CDR3 protein. The profile covers around 420,000 distinct CDR3 sequences, with about 14% appearing a single time and 20% to 25% taken by the ten largest. As regards this clonotype: Its antigen is not known. A much larger clone differs from this one at a single base, so this may be a read error.

Time point defined: newly diagnosed GD, antithyroid drugs for less than 3 months. RNA isolated from PBMCs was used to make the TCR library. Sequenced material: peripheral blood mononuclear cells (PBMCs), taken at new diagnosis, from a patient treated with antithyroid drugs. The clonotype comes from a female donor with Graves disease. The chain employs TRBV24-1 and TRBJ2-7, with 7 bases lining up with TRBD1. The CDR3 DNA follows: TGTGCCACCGGTGATACAGGGGACTACGAGCAGTACTTC. This codes for CATGDTGDYEQYF.